These T cell receptor beta chains were read from a single sample in a study of T-cell reconstitution after alpha-beta-depleted transplantation in children. MiXCR was run by TCRdb on the PCR reads, yielding one entry per CDR3 protein. The sample has about a million distinct CDR3 sequences, less than 30% seen once; the top ten hold under 30%. The material was PBMCs, mostly from graft donor cells, obtained 360 days after TCRalphabeta/CD19-depleted stem cell transplant. The receptors were sampled from a boy under three years old who had a stem cell transplant for SCID, so the T cells may come from the graft donor. The CDR3 runs from the conserved cysteine through the conserved F or W. D genes are given only for firm matches. Expanded clones get a size class; other rows say once, few or many, or leave the size out.

TRBJ2-5 | . | TRBV2 | . | TGTGCCAGCAGTGAAGTAGTAGGGAGGGGGCAAGAGACCCAGTACTTC | CASSEVVGRGQETQYF
TRBJ2-7 | . | TRBV4-1 | TRBD2 | TGCGCCAGCAGCCCTCATGTCTGGGGGGGAAGCTCCTACGAGCAGTACTTC | CASSPHVWGGSSYEQYF
TRBJ2-7 | few | TRBV14 | TRBD1 | TGTGCCAGCAGCCCCGGGACAGGGGGCGACTACGAGCAGTACTTC | CASSPGTGGDYEQYF
TRBJ2-1 | . | TRBV12-3/TRBV12-4 | . | TGTGCCAGCAGTACCCCTCCCGGGACCCCGACCGGCAATGAGCAGTTCTTC | CASSTPPGTPTGNEQFF
TRBJ2-3 | . | TRBV27 | . | TGTGCCAGCAGTTTAAGGCTAGGAGGGACAGATACGCAGTATTTT | CASSLRLGGTDTQYF
TRBJ2-4 | . | TRBV4-3 | . | TGCGCCAGCAGCCAAGATGAGGGCCACATTCAGTACTTC | CASSQDEGHIQYF
TRBJ2-3 | . | TRBV20-1 | . | TGCAGTGCTAGAGATCCGAAAGACAGTGATACGCAGTATTTT | CSARDPKDSDTQYF
TRBJ2-1 | once | TRBV13 | . | TGTGCCAGCAGCTTAGGGACTGGGGTGTTCTACTACAATGAGCAGTTCTTC | CASSLGTGVFYYNEQFF
TRBJ2-3 | few | TRBV20-1 | TRBD1 | TGCAGTGCCTGCCGGGACAGGGACATGGATACGCAGTATTTT | CSACRDRDMDTQYF
TRBJ2-1 | few | TRBV7-9 | . | TGTGCCAGCAGCCGAAGACTAGGCCATCGCAATGAGCAGTTCTTC | CASSRRLGHRNEQFF
TRBJ2-5 | . | TRBV20-1 | . | TGCAGTGCCCGAGGTGGTCTAGCGCTGGAGACCCAGTACTTC | CSARGGLALETQYF
TRBJ2-7 | few | TRBV7-9 | . | TGTGCCAGCAGCTTACGCAGGGAGCCCTACGAGCAGTACTTC | CASSLRREPYEQYF
TRBJ2-1 | few | TRBV4-3 | . | TGCGCCAGCAGCCAAGATCGGGGCCTCCCCGGGGAGCAGTTCTTC | CASSQDRGLPGEQFF
TRBJ2-1 | . | TRBV20-1 | TRBD1 | TGCAGTGCTAGAGCCGGGACAGGGGGAAACAATGAGCAGTTCTTC | CSARAGTGGNNEQFF
TRBJ2-7 | . | TRBV5-1 | . | TGCGCCAGCAGAGTATCCTTGCCATCCTACGAGCAGTACTTC | CASRVSLPSYEQYF
TRBJ2-3 | . | TRBV10-3 | . | TGTGCCATCAGACGACAGGAAGGCACAGATACGCAGTATTTT | CAIRRQEGTDTQYF
TRBJ2-3 | . | TRBV4-3 | . | TGCGCCAGCAGCCAAGTTTTGGCGGGCGTGATGGGAGATACGCAGTATTTT | CASSQVLAGVMGDTQYF
TRBJ2-5 | . | TRBV15 | TRBD1 | TGTGCCACCAGCAGAGGACCCGGGACAGGGTACCAAGAGACCCAGTACTTC | CATSRGPGTGYQETQYF
TRBJ2-5 | . | TRBV6-1 | . | TGTGCCAGCAGTCGTCACAGGGGGGGGGCAGAGACCCAGTACTTC | CASSRHRGGAETQYF
TRBJ2-1 | few | TRBV5-1 | . | TGCGCCAGCAGCTCACCGGGACATTACAATGAGCAGTTCTTC | CASSSPGHYNEQFF
TRBJ2-5 | . | TRBV15 | TRBD1 | TGTGCCACCAGCAGATACAGGGGATCGGGTGAGACCCAGTACTTC | CATSRYRGSGETQYF
TRBJ2-3 | . | TRBV5-1 | TRBD2 | TGCGCCAGCAGCTTGGGCCCTGGACTAGCGGGGCAATATTTT | CASSLGPGLAGQYF
TRBJ2-3 | . | TRBV20-1 | TRBD1 | TGCAGTGGGTCCCGGGACAGGGTTTTCCCAGATACGCAGTATTTT | CSGSRDRVFPDTQYF
TRBJ2-6 | . | TRBV28 | . | TGTGCCAGCAGTATATTACAGGGCTCTGGGGCCAACGTCCTGACTTTC | CASSILQGSGANVLTF
TRBJ2-3 | few | TRBV7-9 | . | TGTGCCAGCAGCTTCGGTCCCCTGCTTACGCAGTATTTT | CASSFGPLLTQYF
TRBJ2-3 | . | TRBV20-1 | . | TGCAGTGCACCCGTTATTTCCACAGATACGCAGTATTTT | CSAPVISTDTQYF
TRBJ1-1 | once | TRBV24-1 | . | TGTGCCACCAGTGACTCACTCTCAGGGTTCGTAGACACTGAAGCTTTCTTT | CATSDSLSGFVDTEAFF
TRBJ2-3 | many | TRBV9 | . | TGTGCCAGCAGCGTACAGGGGACGGATACGCAGTATTTT | CASSVQGTDTQYF
TRBJ2-2 | . | TRBV5-1 | TRBD2 | TGCGCCAGCAGCAGACTTCCTAGCGGGGGGAACACCGGGGAGCTGTTTTTT | CASSRLPSGGNTGELFF
TRBJ2-1 | few | TRBV11-2 | . | TGTGCCAGCAGCTTATTGAACAATGAGCAGTTCTTC | CASSLLNNEQFF
TRBJ1-1 | once | TRBV12-3/TRBV12-4 | . | TGTGCCAGCAGCCGGCCTAGGGGGGACACTGAAGCTTTCTTT | CASSRPRGDTEAFF
TRBJ2-2 | . | TRBV12-3/TRBV12-4 | . | TGTGCCAGTTGTAGCACCGGGGAGCTGTTTTTT | CASCSTGELFF
TRBJ2-5 | . | TRBV29-1 | . | TGCAGCGTTGGATCGGGGGAGACCCAGTACTTC | CSVGSGETQYF
TRBJ2-2 | . | TRBV6-5 | . | TGTGCCAGCAGTTACCTGTCAGGGGGGGACACCGGGGAGCTGTTTTTT | CASSYLSGGDTGELFF
TRBJ1-5 | many | TRBV5-1 | . | TGTGCCAGCAGCTTAGGGGGGGGACAGCCCCAGCATTTT | CASSLGGGQPQHF
TRBJ2-7 | . | TRBV18 | TRBD1 | TGTGCCAGCTCACCGCGACAGGGGGGCGACGAGCAGTACTTC | CASSPRQGGDEQYF
TRBJ2-5 | few | TRBV5-5 | TRBD2 | TGTGCCAGCAGCTGGGGCGGGGGGGCCTCAGAGACCCAGTACTTC | CASSWGGGASETQYF
TRBJ2-3 | . | TRBV6-1 | . | TGTGCCAGCAGTCCACAGTTTCCCACAGATACGCAGTATTTT | CASSPQFPTDTQYF
TRBJ2-3 | few | TRBV18 | . | TGTGCCAGCTCACCGGGACAACTAGGGACAGATACGCAGTATTTT | CASSPGQLGTDTQYF
TRBJ2-1 | . | TRBV2 | TRBD2 | TGTGCCAGCTGGTCCCCCGGGACTAGCGGGGCGAGCTCCTACAATGAGCAGTTCTTC | CASWSPGTSGASSYNEQFF
TRBJ1-2 | few | TRBV20-1 | TRBD1 | TGCAGTGCTAGAGTGTCGGCAAGGGGGCACACCTTC | CSARVSARGHTF
TRBJ2-7 | few | TRBV20-1 | . | TGCAGTGCTACCCGGCAGGCTGGCCTATCCTACGAGCAGTACTTC | CSATRQAGLSYEQYF
TRBJ2-1 | . | TRBV9 | TRBD1 | TGTGCCAGCAGCGTAGGCGGAAGACAGGGGGCGAACTACAATGAGCAGTTCTTC | CASSVGGRQGANYNEQFF
TRBJ2-2 | few | TRBV7-2 | TRBD2 | TGTGCCAGCAGCTTAGGGCATGGGGGGGGAGGCACCGGGGAGCTGTTTTTT | CASSLGHGGGGTGELFF
TRBJ2-3 | few | TRBV25-1 | . | TGTGCCAGCAGTGAATCCATTCACTTACCCACAGATACGCAGTATTTT | CASSESIHLPTDTQYF
TRBJ2-7 | . | TRBV21-1 | . | TGTGCCAGCAGCACTAACCCAGGACAGGGGAAAGGTTTGGGATACGAGCAGTACTTC | CASSTNPGQGKGLGYEQYF
TRBJ2-7 | . | TRBV7-8 | TRBD2 | TGTGCCAGCAGCTTACAGCGGGGGGGCCCGGACGAGCAGTACTTC | CASSLQRGGPDEQYF
TRBJ2-5 | . | TRBV6-1 | TRBD2 | TGTGCCAGCAGCCGACTAGCGGCTCAAGAGACCCAGTACTTC | CASSRLAAQETQYF
TRBJ2-5 | . | TRBV5-5 | . | TGTGCCAGCAGCTTGCCAGGGGCGAAGACCCAGTACTTC | CASSLPGAKTQYF
TRBJ2-7 | . | TRBV12-3/TRBV12-4 | TRBD1 | TGTGCCAGCAGGGGCGGACAGGTTTCCTACGAGCAGTACTTC | CASRGGQVSYEQYF